This TCR beta chain emerged from a study of T cell responses to AZD1222 COVID-19 vaccine. Study in general: Pooled together were second doses at about 4 or about 12 weeks.

As concerns this clone: Antigen: not known.

Sequenced by immunoSEQ multiplex PCR; TCRdb stores in-frame clones only, minus some. The data show about 150,000 clones, with 70% to 90% seen just once and over 7% held by the top ten. Points from the study as a whole: Nearly half of unique spike-specific TCRs reportedly avoided B.1.351 and B.1.1.7 mutated regions. Clonal diversity was possibly underestimated, and the donors were mostly white British, with more females.

The CDR3 totals 14 residues. The germline gives CDR1 SGHTA, CDR2 FQGNSA. V shed 1 base, J shed 4 bases, and the junction held 4 bases outside the gene matches. The genes are TRBV7-2 and TRBJ2-7; TRBD1 matches 7 bases. This TCR derives from an adult in good health. The source was peripheral blood, collected on day 0 of AZD1222 vaccination. The chain's CDR3 is CASSLEGAEYEQYF. The CDR3 nucleotides read TGTGCCAGCAGCTTAGAGGGGGCCGAGTACGAGCAGTACTTC.